This TCR beta chain comes out of a study of blood T cell repertoires in COVID-19. Across the study: The United States, Italy and Spain were the sources of the acute and convalescent COVID-19 samples.

Germline V gene sequence: CDR1 MNHNY, CDR2 SVGAGI (reference sequence). CDR3 length equals 14 residues. V was pared by 2 bases and J by 7 bases, with 2 bases of the junction left unmatched. The table came from immunoSEQ multiplex PCR; TCRdb's copy has only in-frame clones and leaves some out. The sample consists of some 150,000 clones, 83% of them appearing once. Patients from Seattle were sampled longitudinally, starting during active infection. Sequencing input: peripheral blood. This chain joins TRBV6-6 and TRBJ1-1; TRBD1 matches at 12 bases. This sequence was found in a woman aged 55-69 years with COVID-19, enrolled during active disease. The CDR3 sequence is CASSYGDRGLEAFF. DNA for the CDR3: TGTGCCAGCAGTTACGGGGACAGGGGGCTTGAAGCTTTCTTT.